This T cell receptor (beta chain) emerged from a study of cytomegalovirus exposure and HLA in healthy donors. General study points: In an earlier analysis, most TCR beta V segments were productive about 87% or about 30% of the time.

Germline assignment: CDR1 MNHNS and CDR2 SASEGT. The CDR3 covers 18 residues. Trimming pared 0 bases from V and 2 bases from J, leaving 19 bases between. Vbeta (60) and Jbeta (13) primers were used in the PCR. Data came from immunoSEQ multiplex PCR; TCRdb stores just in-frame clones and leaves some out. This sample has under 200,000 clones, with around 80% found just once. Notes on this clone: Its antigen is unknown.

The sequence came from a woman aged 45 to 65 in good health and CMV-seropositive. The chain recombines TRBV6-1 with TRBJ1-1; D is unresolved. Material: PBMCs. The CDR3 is CASSEALLGRQVNTEAFF. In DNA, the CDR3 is TGTGCCAGCAGTGAAGCGCTTCTGGGTAGGCAGGTAAACACTGAAGCTTTCTTT.